The present entry profiles one TCR beta chain with its context. No antigen is known for it. The sample is drawn from a study of PD-1 blockade in classical Hodgkin lymphoma. Across the study: Patients got intravenous nivolumab 3 mg/kg every 2 weeks.

Per the germline V gene, CDR1 is SGHRS and CDR2 is YFSETQ. The CDR3 spans 15 residues. Trimming took 3 bases from V and 4 from J; bases not matched to a gene: 5. Findings and caveats of the study: As was reported, newly diagnosed patients showed lower baseline TCR diversity than healthy donors did. Reasons behind the repertoire differences stay unclear, perhaps disease activity or earlier therapy.

Some clones are missing from TCRdb's copy, which holds only in-frame ones; the method was immunoSEQ multiplex PCR. This table has about 24,000 clones, 81% appearing once. Time point here: cycle 4 day 1 (C4D1), after around six weeks of nivolumab. In every patient, relapse followed autologous stem cell transplantation, while exposure to brentuximab vedotin differed. Patients' outcomes at their best amounted to complete response, partial response or progressive disease. The rearrangement links TRBV5-1 to TRBJ1-1; TRBD1 matches 11 bases. The TCR comes from a human donor with classical Hodgkin lymphoma. The material was peripheral blood mononuclear cells (PBMCs), obtained before the fourth cycle of nivolumab. The CDR3: CASSWGQGEGTEAFF. The CDR3, as DNA: TGCGCCAGCAGCTGGGGACAGGGGGAGGGCACTGAAGCTTTCTTT.